These 29 T cell receptor beta chains originate from one sample sequenced in a study of cytomegalovirus exposure and HLA in healthy donors. The primer mix had 60 Vbeta and 13 Jbeta primers. Data came from immunoSEQ multiplex PCR; TCRdb stores just in-frame clones and leaves some out. The data contain some 140,000 clones, 75% to 85% of them singletons. Source material: PBMCs. These receptors all stem from a male donor in good health and CMV-seronegative.

V is TRBV5-8 and J is TRBJ2-5; D perhaps matches TRBD2 (7 bases). The V end was cut by 2 bases, the J end by 4 bases, with 15 bases between. Germline V CDR1 and CDR2: SGHTS, YDEGEE. The CDR3 is 15 amino acids. In DNA, the CDR3 is TGTGCCAGCAGCTTACGGGGGGCCTCTCCAGAGACCCAGTACTTC. Translating gives CASSLRGASPETQYF.

The rearrangement joins TRBV7-2 to TRBJ2-2; no clear D gene. The CDR3 contains 16 residues. CDR1 is SGHTA, CDR2 FQGNSA, per germline. The germline V and J ends were trimmed by 5 bases and 0 bases, with 13 bases remaining between them. CDR3 sequence (DNA): TGTGCCAGCAGCCCAAACCCCAGCGCGAACACCGGGGAGCTGTTTTTT. It encodes CASSPNPSANTGELFF.

The gene calls are TRBV13 and TRBJ2-1; weak D call: TRBD2 (5 bases). The V end lost 0 bases, the J end lost 4 bases, and 13 bases lay between the germline ends. The germline gives CDR1 PRHDT, CDR2 FYEKMQ (reference sequence). The CDR3 is 16 amino acids. CDR3 sequence: CASSLGPSGDYNEQFF. As DNA, the CDR3 is TGTGCCAGCAGCTTAGGTCCCAGCGGCGATTACAATGAGCAGTTCTTC. The whole variable domain, remainder taken from reference TRBV13 and TRBJ2-1, is AAGVIQSPRHLIKEKRETATLKCYPIPRHDTVYWYQQGPGQDPQFLISFYEKMQSDKGSIPDRFSAQQFSDYHSELNMSSLELGDSALYFCASSLGPSGDYNEQFFGPGTRLTVL.

J is TRBJ1-5 and V is TRBV27, with a possible D match to TRBD1 (6 bases). The germline CDR1 and CDR2 sequences are MNHEY and SMNVEV (reference sequence). V gave up 5 bases and J gave up 3 bases, with 11 bases separating them. This CDR3 comprises 14 residues. CDR3 amino acids: CASSRNRANQPQHF. CDR3 sequence (DNA): TGTGCCAGCAGTCGTAACAGGGCCAATCAGCCCCAGCATTTT.

V is TRBV5-6 and J is TRBJ1-2; D is uncertain. Germline V gene data show CDR1 as SGHDT and CDR2 as YYEEEE. Trimming shortened V by 0 bases and J by 2 bases, and 8 bases separated the two germline ends. The CDR3 consists of 14 residues. The CDR3 loop is CASSLAHVNYGYTF. The CDR3, as DNA: TGTGCCAGCAGCTTGGCACACGTCAACTATGGCTACACCTTC.

V gene TRBV5-1 combines with J gene TRBJ1-2; D is perhaps TRBD1 (5 bases). Germline-derived CDR1 and CDR2 are SGHRS and YFSETQ. V lost 2 bases and J lost 6, with 17 bases in between. The CDR3 is 15 amino acids. For the CDR3, the DNA is TGCGCCAGCAGCTTAGAATCCGCGGACACCGATGGCTACACCTTC. This translates into CASSLESADTDGYTF.

This clone was seen a handful of times. The chain uses TRBV2 and TRBJ1-4; 7 bases align to TRBD1. This CDR3 is built from 12 residues. With V trimmed by 8 bases and J by 8 bases, 5 bases remained unmatched. Germline assignment: CDR1 SNHLY and CDR2 FYNNEI. CDR3 nucleotide sequence: TGTGCCAGCGATTACAGGGGAGAAAAACTGTTTTTT. It is translated as CASDYRGEKLFF. The full variable domain, completed using reference TRBV2 and TRBJ1-4, is EPEVTQTPSHQVTQMGQEVILRCVPISNHLYFYWYRQILGQKVEFLVSFYNNEISEKSEIFDDQFSVERPDGSNFTLKIRSTKLEDSAMYFCASDYRGEKLFFGSGTQLSVL.

The CDR3 region is CASSPREGAYNEKLFF. The CDR3 nucleotides read TGTGCCAGCAGCCCTCGGGAGGGGGCCTATAATGAAAAACTGTTTTTT. V is TRBV5-5 and J is TRBJ1-4, with 7 nucleotides matching TRBD1. The V and J ends lost 4 bases and 4 bases, in that order; junction bases with no gene match: 10. In germline, CDR1 is SGHKS, CDR2 YYEKEE (reference sequence). This CDR3 is 16 amino acids long.

The chain has TRBV5-1 and TRBJ2-5, with TRBD2 identical over 7 bases. Germline V gene lookup returns CDR1 SGHRS and CDR2 YFSETQ. Unmatched junction bases numbered 7, after V lost 3 bases and J lost 2 bases. CDR3 size: 15 residues. The chain's CDR3 is CASSSGRGTQETQYF. In DNA form, the CDR3 reads TGCGCCAGCAGCTCGGGGAGGGGCACTCAAGAGACCCAGTACTTC.

The V and J genes are TRBV6-5 and TRBJ1-1; D is perhaps TRBD1 (5 bases). CDR3 length: 16 amino acids. Germline-derived CDR1 and CDR2 are MNHEY and SVGAGI. Trimming removed 0 bases at V and 1 base at J, with 12 bases between. This CDR3 reads CASSYSSRAANTEAFF. CDR3 bases: TGTGCCAGCAGTTACTCTTCCAGGGCGGCGAACACTGAAGCTTTCTTT.

The chain couples TRBV6-1 to TRBJ2-5; D not certain. This CDR3 comprises 12 residues. V was shortened by 4 bases and J by 1 base, with 4 bases between the two germline ends. Germline loops: CDR1 MNHNS, CDR2 SASEGT. The chain's CDR3 is CASSGGQETQYF. DNA for the CDR3: TGTGCCAGCAGTGGCGGCCAAGAGACCCAGTACTTC.

This chain links TRBV30 with TRBJ2-1, with TRBD2 matching 7 bases. The CDR3 sequence is 19 residues long. In germline, CDR1 is GTSNPN, CDR2 SVGIG (reference sequence). V was pared by 0 bases and J by 4 bases, with 18 bases of the junction left unmatched. The DNA for the CDR3 is TGTGCCTGGAGTGTATCCCCCACGTCACTAGCGAAATCATACAATGAGCAGTTCTTC. Its protein product is CAWSVSPTSLAKSYNEQFF.

The chain couples TRBV27 to TRBJ2-1; 7 bases agree with TRBD1. There are 13 residues in the CDR3. Trimming removed 3 bases from V and 6 bases from J; junction bases left unmatched: 2. CDR1 and CDR2 (germline): MNHEY, SMNVEV (reference sequence). The CDR3 is CASSFGTVNEQFF. CDR3 in DNA: TGTGCCAGCAGTTTTGGGACAGTCAATGAGCAGTTCTTC.

This chain links TRBV9 with TRBJ2-7, with D tentatively TRBD1 (5 bases). The V end lost 0 bases, the J end lost 7 bases, and 14 bases lay between the germline ends. The CDR3 length is 14 residues. Germline V lookup: CDR1 SGDLS, CDR2 YYNGEE. The CDR3 loop is CASSVDQGLREQYF. The CDR3 DNA follows: TGTGCCAGCAGCGTAGATCAGGGTTTGAGAGAGCAGTACTTC.

V and J are TRBV6-5 and TRBJ2-7; 10 bases are a match to TRBD1. There are 14 residues in the CDR3. J lost 5 bases, V lost 6 bases, and 7 bases had no gene match. CDR1 and CDR2 from the germline V gene are MNHEY and SVGAGI. The CDR3 here is CASSRDRGRDEQYF. CDR3 sequence (DNA): TGTGCCAGCAGCCGAGACAGGGGGCGCGACGAGCAGTACTTC.

This clone was seen more than once but under ten times. V usage is TRBV18 and J usage is TRBJ2-1; TRBD2 is a possible D gene (5 bases). The CDR3 has 15 residues. Deletions cut 5 bases from V and 0 bases from J, with 11 bases between. Germline lookup yields CDR1 KGHSH and CDR2 LQKENI. CDR3 residues: CASSALGSSYNEQFF. DNA of the CDR3: TGTGCCAGCTCAGCATTGGGGAGCTCCTACAATGAGCAGTTCTTC. Looking up the rest from reference TRBV18 and TRBJ2-1 gives the full variable domain: NAGVMQNPRHLVRRRGQEARLRCSPMKGHSHVYWYRQLPEEGLKFMVYLQKENIIDESGMPKERFSAEFPKEGPSILRIQQVVRGDSAAYFCASSALGSSYNEQFFGPGTRLTVL.

The chain is built from TRBV10-3 and TRBJ1-4; tentative D call: TRBD1 (6 bases). The CDR3 is 15 amino acids. Trimming cost V 2 bases and J 5 bases, with 12 bases left between them. Germline-derived CDR1 and CDR2 are ENHRY and SYGVKD. CDR3 amino acids: CAISEGDRYNEKLFF. In nucleotides, the CDR3 is TGTGCCATCAGTGAGGGAGACAGGTACAATGAAAAACTGTTTTTT.

V and J are TRBV19 and TRBJ2-7; D ambiguous. Germline assignment: CDR1 LNHDA and CDR2 SQIVND (reference sequence). The length of the CDR3 is 15 residues. V dropped 7 bases and J dropped 3 bases, with 19 bases sitting between them. In DNA form, the CDR3 reads TGTGCCAGTACCCCCTCCTTGGGCGTTGACTACGAGCAGTACTTC. As protein: CASTPSLGVDYEQYF. Full variable domain (outside the CDR3, taken from reference TRBV19 and TRBJ2-7): DGGITQSPKYLFRKEGQNVTLSCEQNLNHDAMYWYRQDPGQGLRLIYYSQIVNDFQKGDIAEGYSVSREKKESFPLTVTSAQKNPTAFYLCASTPSLGVDYEQYFGPGTRLTVT.

This CDR3 reads CASSLARGAGGLPQETQYF. In DNA form, the CDR3 reads TGTGCCAGCAGCCTCGCTCGTGGGGCGGGGGGCCTCCCCCAAGAGACCCAGTACTTC. The rearrangement joins TRBV7-2 to TRBJ2-5; 8 nucleotides align to TRBD2. Germline CDR1 reads SGHTA; CDR2 reads FQGNSA. The J segment lost 1 base and the V segment lost 5 bases, leaving 18 bases of the junction unmatched. The CDR3 consists of 19 residues.

J is TRBJ1-6 and V is TRBV6-5; 9 bases are shared with TRBD1. The V gene's germline CDR1 is MNHEY and CDR2 SVGAGI. The CDR3 is made up of 15 amino acids. J lost 8 bases, V lost 0 bases, and 2 bases had no gene match. Here the CDR3 DNA reads TGTGCCAGCAGTTACTCGTGGACAGGGGATTCACCCCTCCACTTT. Its protein product is CASSYSWTGDSPLHF.

The rearrangement uses TRBV2 and TRBJ2-5, with 8 nucleotides matching TRBD1. V was pared by 5 bases and J by 3 bases, with 2 bases of the junction left unmatched. Germline V gives CDR1 SNHLY, CDR2 FYNNEI. The CDR3 is made up of 13 amino acids. CDR3 amino acids: CASSLDREETQYF. The CDR3 DNA follows: TGTGCCAGCAGTTTGGACAGGGAAGAGACCCAGTACTTC.

The table lists this clone with a few counts. This chain joins TRBV5-4 and TRBJ1-3; D unclear. The CDR3 loop spans 16 amino acids. Trimming left V 3 bases short and J 1 base short, with 14 bases between. Germline CDR1 and CDR2: SGHNT and YYREEE (reference sequence). Here the CDR3 reads CASSSVGVTSGNTIYF. CDR3 coding DNA: TGTGCCAGCAGCTCCGTCGGGGTGACTTCTGGAAACACCATATATTTT. The full variable domain, in which reference TRBV5-4 and TRBJ1-3 provide the parts outside the CDR3, is ETGVTQSPTHLIKTRGQQVTLRCSSQSGHNTVSWYQQALGQGPQFIFQYYREEENGRGNFPPRFSGLQFPNYSSELNVNALELDDSALYLCASSSVGVTSGNTIYFGEGSWLTVV.

The chain uses TRBV5-6 and TRBJ1-2; tentatively, D is TRBD1 (5 bases). The germline CDR1 and CDR2 sequences are SGHDT and YYEEEE. The length of the CDR3 is 15 residues. V was trimmed by 2 bases and J by 6 bases, leaving 17 bases between them. The CDR3 sequence: CASSFVRQGIDGYTF. The CDR3 bases are TGTGCCAGCAGCTTTGTTCGGCAGGGAATCGATGGCTACACCTTC.

This chain uses TRBV10-3 with TRBJ2-1; D unclear. Trimming cost V 2 bases and J 8 bases, with 16 bases left between them. The length of the CDR3 is 15 residues. Germline CDR1 is ENHRY and CDR2 is SYGVKD. The CDR3 is CAISERRLPLHEQFF. CDR3 nucleotide sequence: TGTGCCATCAGTGAGCGGAGACTTCCCCTGCATGAGCAGTTCTTC.

In this sample, this clone turned up once. The chain is built from TRBV6-5 and TRBJ1-2; TRBD1 is a possible D gene (6 bases). Germline V gene lookup returns CDR1 MNHEY and CDR2 SVGAGI. The CDR3 runs to 14 residues. V was clipped by 7 bases and J by 4 bases, with 16 bases between them. CDR3 sequence: CASTPAGGLYGYTF. In nucleotides, the CDR3 is TGTGCCAGCACCCCCGCGGGGGGGCTCTATGGCTACACCTTC.

In this sample, this clone turned up once. This chain uses TRBV5-1 with TRBJ1-4; maybe TRBD1 (6 bases). Trimming took 4 bases from V and 3 from J, leaving 16 bases between them. The CDR3 length is 16 residues. Germline V gene data show CDR1 as SGHRS and CDR2 as YFSETQ. CDR3 amino acids: CASSPSWGRANEKLFF. CDR3 DNA sequence: TGCGCCAGCAGCCCCTCGTGGGGGCGAGCTAATGAAAAACTGTTTTTT.

This clone was detected only a few times. The chain uses TRBV19 and TRBJ2-1, with 8 nucleotides matching TRBD1. This CDR3 has 16 amino acids. Trimming cost V 0 bases and J 3 bases; bases outside gene matches: 4. CDR1 is LNHDA, CDR2 SQIVND, per germline (reference sequence). In nucleotides, the CDR3 is TGTGCCAGTAGTATAGATTCGACAGGGGTCTACAATGAGCAGTTCTTC. Amino acid sequence: CASSIDSTGVYNEQFF.

The V call is TRBV5-1, the J call TRBJ2-3; D ambiguous. Germline V gene lookup returns CDR1 SGHRS and CDR2 YFSETQ. V dropped 7 bases and J dropped 2 bases, with 8 bases sitting between them. There are 12 residues in the CDR3. This chain's CDR3 is CASGANTDTQYF. Here the CDR3 DNA reads TGCGCCAGCGGAGCCAACACAGATACGCAGTATTTT.

The gene calls are TRBV6-5 and TRBJ2-7; D is possibly TRBD1 (6 bases). Trimming stripped 5 bases from V and 1 base from J, with 15 bases between. Per the germline V gene, CDR1 is MNHEY and CDR2 is SVGAGI. The CDR3 loop spans 15 amino acids. The CDR3, as DNA: TGTGCCAGCAGTAGGGGATCAGGGGATTCCTACGAGCAGTACTTC. Translated, it gives CASSRGSGDSYEQYF.